Following are 22 T cell receptor beta chains from one sample sequenced in a study of blood T cell repertoires in COVID-19. Clones were read by immunoSEQ multiplex PCR, and TCRdb kept only the in-frame ones, dropping some. The sample holds tens of thousands of clones, 86% seen once. The specimen sequenced was peripheral blood. The receptor set was obtained from a man between 45 and 60 years old with active COVID-19.

The chain employs TRBV10-3 and TRBJ1-5; 10 bases fit TRBD1. Germline loops: CDR1 ENHRY, CDR2 SYGVKD. The CDR3 has 17 amino acids. The V gene end was trimmed by 6 bases and the J gene end by 1 base; junction bases not matched to a gene: 9. The CDR3 is CAISPGTGAVSNQPQHF. CDR3 bases: TGTGCCATCAGCCCTGGGACAGGGGCAGTGAGCAATCAGCCCCAGCATTTT.

This chain joins TRBV28 and TRBJ2-4; 7 bases line up with TRBD2. This CDR3 has 15 amino acids. The J segment lost 0 bases and the V segment lost 10 bases, leaving 9 bases of the junction unmatched. In germline, CDR1 is MDHEN, CDR2 SYDVKM. The CDR3 region has the DNA TGTGCCACCTCCCTGCGGGGGATAGCCAAAAACATTCAGTACTTC. Encoded protein: CATSLRGIAKNIQYF.

The gene calls are TRBV6-5 and TRBJ1-2; tentative D call: TRBD1 (5 bases). Trimming cost V 5 bases and J 2 bases, with 12 bases left between them. The germline CDR1 and CDR2 sequences are MNHEY and SVGAGI. CDR3 size: 14 residues. CDR3 protein: CASSRGGLNYGYTF. The CDR3, as DNA: TGTGCCAGCAGTAGGGGCGGATTAAACTATGGCTACACCTTC.

This clone came up once. V and J are TRBV7-2 and TRBJ2-1, with a weak D call TRBD1 (5 bases). This CDR3 is 16 amino acids long. CDR1 and CDR2 (germline): SGHTA, FQGNSA. The V gene lost 0 bases and the J gene lost 9 bases, with 18 bases spanning the gap. CDR3: CASSLADPQVGGEQFF. The CDR3 coding sequence is TGTGCCAGCAGCTTAGCGGACCCACAGGTGGGCGGTGAGCAGTTCTTC. Complete variable domain (other parts from reference TRBV7-2 and TRBJ2-1): GAGVSQSPSNKVTEKGKDVELRCDPISGHTALYWYRQSLGQGLEFLIYFQGNSAPDKSGLPSDRFSAERTGGSVSTLTIQRTQQEDSAVYLCASSLADPQVGGEQFFGPGTRLTVL.

The chain recombines TRBV9 with TRBJ2-7, with D perhaps matching TRBD1 (5 bases). CDR3 length equals 13 residues. Trimming left V 4 bases short and J 4 bases short, with 12 bases between. Per germline, CDR1 SGDLS and CDR2 YYNGEE. The CDR3 loop reads CASSQGLMYEQYF. The CDR3 DNA is TGTGCCAGCAGCCAGGGTCTCATGTACGAGCAGTACTTC.

The chain has TRBV18 and TRBJ1-4, with a tentative D call TRBD1 (5 bases). V was cut by 5 bases and J by 8 bases, with 12 bases left in between. The germline gives CDR1 KGHSH, CDR2 LQKENI. This CDR3 region has 13 residues. The CDR3 region is CASSTQGSEKLFF. The CDR3 DNA reads as TGTGCCAGCTCAACTCAGGGTAGCGAAAAACTGTTTTTT.

The genes are TRBV7-2 and TRBJ2-4; TRBD2 matches 8 bases. CDR3 length: 16 residues. The germline V gene has CDR1 SGHTA and CDR2 FQGNSA. V lost 6 bases to trimming and J lost 8 bases; unmatched junction nucleotides: 15. Here the CDR3 DNA reads TGTGCCAGCAGATCTACCGGGACTCCGGGAGGGGACATTCAGTACTTC. The encoded protein is CASRSTGTPGGDIQYF.

The J gene is TRBJ2-2, the V gene TRBV2; possible D gene TRBD2, 6 bases. The germline V gene encodes CDR1 SNHLY and CDR2 FYNNEI. CDR3 length: 20 amino acids. The V end lost 4 bases, the J end lost 0 bases, and 24 bases lay between the germline ends. The chain's CDR3 is CASSGGTRGPSGPNTGELFF. The CDR3 DNA sequence: TGTGCCAGCAGTGGCGGGACTCGTGGACCATCCGGACCGAACACCGGGGAGCTGTTTTTT.

There are a few counts of this clone. The chain combines TRBV2 with TRBJ2-7, with D possibly TRBD1 on 5 matching bases. Germline CDR1 is SNHLY and CDR2 is FYNNEI. Trimming left V 6 bases short and J 2 bases short, with 17 bases between. This CDR3 is 15 amino acids long. CDR3 in DNA: TGTGCCAGCAGGCTAGGGGTCCCCACTGCCTACGAGCAGTACTTC. Amino acids: CASRLGVPTAYEQYF.

The J gene is TRBJ2-7, the V gene TRBV19, with 12 bases that match TRBD1. The junction had 11 bases not matched to a gene; V was cut back by 5 bases and J by 12 bases. The CDR3 extends over 14 amino acids. The germline gives CDR1 LNHDA, CDR2 SQIVND (reference sequence). The CDR3 DNA reads TGTGCCAGTAGTGCGGGACAGGGGGCATCACCCTGGTACTTC. This translates into CASSAGQGASPWYF.

The chain links TRBV7-2 to TRBJ2-5, with 7 bases aligning to TRBD2. Losses at the gene ends were 3 bases for V and 1 base for J; bases not matched to a gene: 2. The CDR3 length is 14 residues. The germline gives CDR1 SGHTA, CDR2 FQGNSA. The DNA of the CDR3 is TGTGCCAGCAGCTTTGGGACTATCCAAGAGACCCAGTACTTC. It translates to CASSFGTIQETQYF.

The chain has TRBV19 and TRBJ2-1; 13 positions match TRBD2. V was clipped by 4 bases and J by 8 bases; unmatched bases: 5. The CDR3 runs to 15 residues. Germline assignment: CDR1 LNHDA and CDR2 SQIVND (reference sequence). The CDR3 DNA is TGTGCCAGTAGTACAACCGGGACTAGCGGGGATGAGCAGTTCTTC. This sequence encodes CASSTTGTSGDEQFF.

This clone was detected a few times. J is TRBJ2-3 and V is TRBV7-2, with a possible D match to TRBD1 (6 bases). Germline V lookup: CDR1 SGHTA, CDR2 FQGNSA. V gave up 1 base and J gave up 3 bases, with 17 bases separating them. The CDR3 runs to 17 residues. DNA for the CDR3: TGTGCCAGCAGCTTAGTTAGGCAGGCGAGGGGGACAGATACGCAGTATTTT. Translation gives CASSLVRQARGTDTQYF.

Written as DNA, the CDR3 is TGCGCCAGCAGCTTTTTTCTAGGCCCGACTAGCGCGGGGGTGAACACCGGGGAGCTGTTTTTT. This translates into CASSFFLGPTSAGVNTGELFF. The V gene is TRBV5-1, the J gene TRBJ2-2, with 8 bases aligning to TRBD2. CDR1 is SGHRS, CDR2 YFSETQ, per germline. The CDR3 is 21 amino acids. V was pared by 2 bases and J by 1 base, with 19 bases of the junction left unmatched.

With respect to this clone: The sample carries other DNA sequences with the same CDR3. This rearrangement joins TRBV9 to TRBJ1-6; 7 nucleotides line up with TRBD1. The CDR3 contains 16 residues. Germline V gene data show CDR1 as SGDLS and CDR2 as YYNGEE. The V and J ends lost 0 bases and 3 bases, in that order; junction bases with no gene match: 3. Written as DNA, the CDR3 is TGTGCCAGCAGCGTAGGGTCAGGGGGCTATAATTCACCCCTCCACTTT. Protein: CASSVGSGGYNSPLHF.

The gene calls are TRBV28 and TRBJ2-1, with a weak D call TRBD1 (7 bases). The ends were cut back, 2 bases at V and 3 bases at J, with 23 bases in the middle. Germline lookup yields CDR1 MDHEN and CDR2 SYDVKM. The CDR3 is 19 amino acids. The CDR3: CASSLGGLASAGGYNEQFF. The CDR3 DNA follows: TGTGCCAGCAGTTTAGGGGGGCTAGCGAGCGCAGGGGGCTACAATGAGCAGTTCTTC.

The rearrangement joins TRBV24-1 to TRBJ2-3, with TRBD2 as a possible D gene (6 bases). V lost 2 bases and J lost 1, with 12 bases in between. The CDR3 has 16 amino acids. Germline V gene data show CDR1 as KGHDR and CDR2 as SFDVKD. The CDR3 DNA reads TGTGCCACCAGTGATTCTGGTTGGAGGGGCACAGATACGCAGTATTTT. Protein: CATSDSGWRGTDTQYF.

This chain joins TRBV18 and TRBJ2-7; the match to TRBD2 covers 8 bases. V lost 6 bases and J lost 7; bases outside the gene matches: 8. The CDR3 extends over 13 amino acids. The germline CDR1 and CDR2 sequences are KGHSH and LQKENI. The CDR3 spells CASSIAGPREQYV. The CDR3 DNA reads TGTGCCAGCTCCATAGCGGGGCCTCGGGAGCAGTACGTC.

The chain joins TRBV7-3 to TRBJ1-2; TRBD1 matches 7 bases. Trimming at V came to 4 bases and at J to 3 bases, leaving 2 bases not matched to a gene. CDR3 length: 13 amino acids. The germline CDR1 and CDR2 sequences are SGHTA and FQGTGA. CDR3 amino acids: CASSSTGDYGYTF. CDR3 sequence (DNA): TGTGCCAGCAGCTCTACAGGGGACTATGGCTACACCTTC.

The sample holds one count of this clone. The rearrangement links TRBV5-1 to TRBJ2-5; D perhaps matches TRBD2 (5 bases). The CDR3 totals 15 residues. Germline-derived CDR1 and CDR2 are SGHRS and YFSETQ. Trimming shortened V by 0 bases and J by 0 bases, and 9 bases separated the two germline ends. CDR3 nucleotides: TGCGCCAGCAGCTTGGCCCGCGGGTACCAAGAGACCCAGTACTTC. Encoded protein: CASSLARGYQETQYF.

J is TRBJ2-7 and V is TRBV2; no clear D gene. The CDR3 contains 12 residues. Trimming shortened V by 5 bases and J by 4 bases, and 9 bases separated the two germline ends. Germline V lookup: CDR1 SNHLY, CDR2 FYNNEI. The CDR3 sequence is CASSPRNYEQYV. The CDR3 nucleotides are TGTGCCAGCAGTCCTAGAAATTACGAGCAGTACGTC.

The CDR3 nucleotides are TGTGCCAGCAGCTTGGGAGGGCTTAGCACAGATACGCAGTATTTT. Its protein is CASSLGGLSTDTQYF. The chain carries TRBV5-8 and TRBJ2-3; TRBD2 is a possible D gene (5 bases). Germline V CDR1 and CDR2: SGHTS, YDEGEE. V was cut by 0 bases and J by 0 bases, with 8 bases left in between. The CDR3 length is 15 residues.